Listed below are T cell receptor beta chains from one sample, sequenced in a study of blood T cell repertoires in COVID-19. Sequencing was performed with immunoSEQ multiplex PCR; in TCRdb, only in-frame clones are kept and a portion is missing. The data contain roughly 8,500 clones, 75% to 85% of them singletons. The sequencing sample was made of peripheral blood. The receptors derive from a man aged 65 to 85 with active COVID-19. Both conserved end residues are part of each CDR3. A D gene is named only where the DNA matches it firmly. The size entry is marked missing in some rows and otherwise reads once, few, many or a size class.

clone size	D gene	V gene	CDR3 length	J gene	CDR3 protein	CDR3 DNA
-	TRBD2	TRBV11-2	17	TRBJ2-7	CASSALTSGRALYEQYF	TGTGCCAGCAGCGCTCTGACTAGCGGGAGGGCCTTATACGAGCAGTACTTC
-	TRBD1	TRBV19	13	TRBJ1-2	CASSLTGDYGYTF	TGTGCCAGTAGTCTTACAGGGGACTATGGCTACACCTTC
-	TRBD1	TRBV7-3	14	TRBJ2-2	CASSPTGDTGELFF	TGTGCCAGCAGCCCGACAGGGGACACCGGGGAGCTGTTTTTT
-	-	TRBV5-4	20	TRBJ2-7	CASSLAGGSLINFHSYEQYF	TGTGCCAGCAGCTTGGCTGGGGGCAGTCTAATTAACTTCCACTCCTACGAGCAGTACTTC
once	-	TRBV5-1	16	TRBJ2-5	CASSLGDSQAGETQYF	TGCGCCAGCAGCTTGGGGGACTCCCAGGCCGGGGAGACCCAGTACTTC
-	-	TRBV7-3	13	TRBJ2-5	CASSLGHIETQYF	TGTGCCAGCAGCCTGGGACATATAGAGACCCAGTACTTC
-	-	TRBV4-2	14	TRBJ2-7	CASSQVGGYYEQYF	TGTGCCAGCAGCCAAGTAGGGGGTTACTACGAGCAGTACTTC
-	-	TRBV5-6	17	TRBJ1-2	CASSLLVSRETNYGYTF	TGTGCCAGCAGCTTGTTAGTCAGCAGGGAAACTAACTATGGCTACACCTTC
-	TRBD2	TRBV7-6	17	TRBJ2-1	CASSLGGGRSTYNEQFF	TGTGCCAGCAGCTTAGGGGGGGGTAGGTCAACATACAATGAGCAGTTCTTC
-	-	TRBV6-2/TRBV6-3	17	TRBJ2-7	CASSSSSRQGFSYEQYF	TGTGCCAGCAGTTCCTCTTCTCGACAAGGTTTTTCCTACGAGCAGTACTTC
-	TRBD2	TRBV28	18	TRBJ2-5	CASSIPGLAGPLGETQYF	TGTGCCAGCAGTATTCCGGGACTAGCGGGACCTCTGGGGGAGACCCAGTACTTC
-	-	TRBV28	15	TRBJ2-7	CASREDRTSSYEQYF	TGTGCCAGCAGGGAAGACAGAACCTCCTCCTACGAGCAGTACTTC
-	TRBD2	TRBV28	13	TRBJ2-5	CASRAGVQETQYF	TGTGCCAGCAGAGCGGGAGTACAAGAGACCCAGTACTTC
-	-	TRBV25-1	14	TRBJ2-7	CASSADFYSYEQYF	TGTGCCAGCAGTGCGGACTTTTACTCCTACGAGCAGTACTTC
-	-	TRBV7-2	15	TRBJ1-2	CASSLNPTGYYGYTF	TGTGCCAGCAGCTTAAACCCGACAGGCTACTATGGCTACACCTTC
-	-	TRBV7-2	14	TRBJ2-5	CASRTGTAKETQYF	TGTGCCAGCAGGACTGGGACTGCCAAAGAGACCCAGTACTTC
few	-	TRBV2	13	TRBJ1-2	CASSPRQNYGYTF	TGTGCCAGCAGCCCACGCCAGAACTATGGCTACACCTTC
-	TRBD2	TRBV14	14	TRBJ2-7	CASSPGGTGYEQYF	TGTGCCAGCAGCCCGGGGGGTACTGGTTACGAGCAGTACTTC
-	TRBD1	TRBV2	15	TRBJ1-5	CASGGQGHSNQPQHF	TGTGCCAGCGGGGGACAGGGGCATAGCAATCAGCCCCAGCATTTT
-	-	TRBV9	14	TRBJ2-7	CASTPELFSYEQYF	TGTGCCAGCACCCCTGAACTGTTCTCCTACGAGCAGTACTTC
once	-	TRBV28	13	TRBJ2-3	CASRSRGTDTQYF	TGTGCCAGCAGGTCTCGGGGCACAGATACGCAGTATTTT
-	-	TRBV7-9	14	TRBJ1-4	CASSSGGRNEKLFF	TGTGCCAGCAGCTCCGGGGGGCGGAATGAAAAACTGTTTTTT
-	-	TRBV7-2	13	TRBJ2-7	CASSSARITEQYF	TGTGCCAGCAGTTCAGCCAGGATTACCGAGCAGTACTTC
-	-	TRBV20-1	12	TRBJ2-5	CSARVGEETQYF	TGCAGTGCTCGTGTTGGAGAAGAGACCCAGTACTTC
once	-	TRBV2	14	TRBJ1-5	CASTAQFSNQPQHF	TGTGCCAGTACAGCCCAGTTTAGCAATCAGCCCCAGCATTTT
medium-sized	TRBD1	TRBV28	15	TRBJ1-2	CASTQNQGGRHGYTF	TGTGCCAGCACCCAGAACCAGGGGGGCCGACATGGCTACACCTTC
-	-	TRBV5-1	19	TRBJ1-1	CASSRADLGQTGMGTEAFF	TGCGCCAGCAGCAGAGCCGACCTGGGGCAGACAGGAATGGGAACTGAAGCTTTCTTT
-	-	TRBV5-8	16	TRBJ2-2	CASSFGLTANTGELFF	TGTGCCAGCAGCTTCGGACTAACCGCGAACACCGGGGAGCTGTTTTTT
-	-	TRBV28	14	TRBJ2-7	CASSFGLLSDEQYF	TGTGCCAGCAGTTTTGGGCTTCTTTCCGACGAGCAGTACTTC
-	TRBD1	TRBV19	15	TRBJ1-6	CASSLKTGRNSPLHF	TGTGCCAGCTCTCTTAAGACAGGGAGAAATTCACCCCTCCACTTT
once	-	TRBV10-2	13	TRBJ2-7	CASSQLGVREQYF	TGCGCCAGCAGCCAACTTGGAGTTCGGGAGCAGTACTTC
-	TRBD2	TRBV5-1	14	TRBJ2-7	CASSLGRTSDEQYF	TGCGCCAGCAGCTTGGGAAGGACTAGTGACGAGCAGTACTTC
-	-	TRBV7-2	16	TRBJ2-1	CASSAKPNLSYNEQFF	TGTGCCAGCAGCGCCAAGCCCAATCTCTCCTACAATGAGCAGTTCTTC
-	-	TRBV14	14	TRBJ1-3	CASSPQELGNTIYF	TGTGCCAGCAGCCCCCAGGAACTTGGAAACACCATATATTTT
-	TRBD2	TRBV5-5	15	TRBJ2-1	CASNQIGRTGNEQFF	TGTGCCAGCAACCAAATCGGGAGGACGGGCAATGAGCAGTTCTTC